This TCR beta chain was found in a study of cytomegalovirus exposure and HLA in healthy donors. The data were produced by immunoSEQ multiplex PCR, yet TCRdb's version contains in-frame clones alone and is incomplete. The sample consists of around 400,000 clones, 75% to 90% of them appearing once. There are 14 residues in the CDR3. V was clipped by 4 bases and J by 8 bases; unmatched bases: 9. Germline values: CDR1 SGHRS, CDR2 YFSETQ. Sequencing was performed on PBMCs. The receptor's source is a woman aged 18 to 35 in good health and CMV-seronegative. The V and J genes are TRBV5-1 and TRBJ2-1; TRBD2 matches 7 bases. CDR3 nucleotides: TGCGCCAGCAGCCCCCCTGGGGGGGTGTATGAGCAGTTCTTC. This sequence encodes CASSPPGGVYEQFF.